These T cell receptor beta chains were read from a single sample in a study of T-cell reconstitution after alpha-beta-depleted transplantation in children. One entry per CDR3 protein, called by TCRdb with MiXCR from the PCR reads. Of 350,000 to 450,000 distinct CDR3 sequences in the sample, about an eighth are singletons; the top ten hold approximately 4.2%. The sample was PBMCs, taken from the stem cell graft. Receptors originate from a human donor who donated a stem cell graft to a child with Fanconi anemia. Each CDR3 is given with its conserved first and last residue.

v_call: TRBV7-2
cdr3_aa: CASSLVIGQGVGELFF

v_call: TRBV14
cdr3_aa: CASSQDSSRNTEAFF

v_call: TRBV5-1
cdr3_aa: CASIFSGQEQETQYF

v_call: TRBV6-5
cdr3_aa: CASSYGWGVTEAFF

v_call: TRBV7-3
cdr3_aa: CASSSPSGGYNEQFF

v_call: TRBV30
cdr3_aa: CAWSPGTSGGPATDTQYF

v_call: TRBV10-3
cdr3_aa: CATSEEQSYNEQFF

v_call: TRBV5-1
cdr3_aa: CASSQVTDTQYF

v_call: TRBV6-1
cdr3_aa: CASRRDTLTGELFF

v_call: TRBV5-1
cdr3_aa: CASSPNTGGQETQYF

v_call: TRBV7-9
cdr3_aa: CASSLGEAQHF

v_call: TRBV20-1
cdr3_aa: CSASPGIQAADTQYF

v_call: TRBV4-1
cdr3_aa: CASSPRQGSTTQYF

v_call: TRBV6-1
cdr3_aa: CASSQGGQGSYGYTF

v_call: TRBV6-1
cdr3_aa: CATKQGGPYEQYF

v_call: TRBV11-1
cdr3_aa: CASSLAPSGGVVTDTQYF

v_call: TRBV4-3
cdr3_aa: CASSQDWAAPREAFF

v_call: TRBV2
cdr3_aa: CASMYDFPSYNEQFF

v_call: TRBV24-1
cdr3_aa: CATSDLTGTDTQYF

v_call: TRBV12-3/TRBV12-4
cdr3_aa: CASTLGQRETQYF

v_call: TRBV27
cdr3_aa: CASSLSPSLDTQYF

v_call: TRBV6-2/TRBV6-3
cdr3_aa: CASSRTTNTEAFF

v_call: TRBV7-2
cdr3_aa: CASSDHLVPLHF

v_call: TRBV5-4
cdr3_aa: CASRPAGQGGYGELFF

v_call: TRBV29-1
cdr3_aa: CSVRTSGGPYNEQFF

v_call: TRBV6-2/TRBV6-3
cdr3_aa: CASRRTGGDFYEQFF

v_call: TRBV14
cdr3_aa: CASSPGLDYGYTF

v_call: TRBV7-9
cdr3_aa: CASSLVWRTTPQETQYF

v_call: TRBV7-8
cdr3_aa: CASSLGGIAGYTF

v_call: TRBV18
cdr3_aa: CASSPYRAAGSQAFF

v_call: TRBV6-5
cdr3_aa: CASSLRVGQGLGEQFF

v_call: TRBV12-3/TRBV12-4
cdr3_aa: CASRLAGGKNGELFF

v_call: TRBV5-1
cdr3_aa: CASSLAEWRGTSKDEQYF

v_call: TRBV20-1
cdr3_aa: CSAQGSRINSNQPQHF

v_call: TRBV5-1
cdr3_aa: CASSREIGTNEKLFF

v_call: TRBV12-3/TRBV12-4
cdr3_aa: CASRGPPGGYNEQFF

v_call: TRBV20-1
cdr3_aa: CSASLGILAKNIQYF

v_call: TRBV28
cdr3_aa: CASSLRARYNEQFF